A selection of T cell receptor beta chains follows, all from one sample in a study of beta chain features in type 1 diabetes. Assay: immunoSEQ multiplex PCR; the TCRdb copy retains only in-frame clones and omits some. The repertoire holds approximately 240,000 clones, with 16% as singletons. The material sequenced was naive CD4+ T cells from blood. These receptors came from a man aged 25 to 40 with type 1 diabetes. CDR3s include the opening cysteine and the closing phenylalanine or tryptophan. A D gene is named only where the DNA matches it firmly. Size values are once, few and many counts, or a class for expanded clones, and some rows have none.

D: NA
J: TRBJ2-1
size: NA
V: TRBV7-2
DNA: TGTGCCAGCAGCTTCTACAATGAGCAGTTCTTC
CDR3: CASSFYNEQFF

D: NA
J: TRBJ2-3
size: few
V: TRBV6-6
DNA: TGTGCCAGCAGTTACCTCGACGGCACAGATACGCAGTATTTT
CDR3: CASSYLDGTDTQYF

D: NA
J: TRBJ1-4
size: NA
V: TRBV13
DNA: TGTGCCAGCAGCTCCGGACAGAAACTAAATGAAAAACTGTTTTTT
CDR3: CASSSGQKLNEKLFF

D: NA
J: TRBJ1-1
size: few
V: TRBV2
DNA: TGTGCCAGCAACGCAGAGGTGAACACTGAAGCTTTCTTT
CDR3: CASNAEVNTEAFF

D: NA
J: TRBJ1-5
size: few
V: TRBV19
DNA: TGTGCCAGTAGTACGAACAGGGAAGGACAGCCCCAGCATTTT
CDR3: CASSTNREGQPQHF

D: TRBD2
J: TRBJ2-1
size: NA
V: TRBV9
DNA: TGTGCCAGCAGCGTAGGGAGGACTAGCGGGAGGAATGAGCAGTTCTTC
CDR3: CASSVGRTSGRNEQFF

D: NA
J: TRBJ2-1
size: NA
V: TRBV7-2
DNA: TGTGCCAGCAGCCCCGGCGGGACCGCTTCCTACAATGAGCAGTTCTTC
CDR3: CASSPGGTASYNEQFF

D: NA
J: TRBJ1-1
size: NA
V: TRBV2
DNA: TGTGCCAGCAGTGAAAGCGAGAACACTGAAGCTTTCTTT
CDR3: CASSESENTEAFF

D: TRBD1
J: TRBJ2-3
size: NA
V: TRBV5-1
DNA: TGCGCCAGCAGCTCCTGGACAGGAGGTACCACAGATACGCAGTATTTT
CDR3: CASSSWTGGTTDTQYF

D: NA
J: TRBJ1-1
size: few
V: TRBV30
DNA: TGTGCCTGGAGTCTGTCGACTGAAGCTTTCTTT
CDR3: CAWSLSTEAFF

D: TRBD2
J: TRBJ2-1
size: NA
V: TRBV5-4
DNA: TGTGCCAGCAGTTCACTTAGCGGGGATGAGCAGTTCTTC
CDR3: CASSSLSGDEQFF

D: NA
J: TRBJ2-7
size: few
V: TRBV29-1
DNA: TGCAGCGTCGGTAGTAGGGGATACGAGCAGTACTTC
CDR3: CSVGSRGYEQYF

D: NA
J: TRBJ2-7
size: few
V: TRBV5-1
DNA: TGCGCCAGCAGCTTGGACAGCGCCTACGAGCAGTACTTC
CDR3: CASSLDSAYEQYF

D: TRBD2
J: TRBJ2-7
size: few
V: TRBV19
DNA: TGTGCCAGTAGTGCGCGAAGTAGTGGTTTAGCGGGAGAGCAGCAGTACTTC
CDR3: CASSARSSGLAGEQQYF

D: TRBD1
J: TRBJ2-7
size: few
V: TRBV11-2
DNA: TGTGCCAGCAGCTACAGGGGTAACACCTACGAGCAGTACTTC
CDR3: CASSYRGNTYEQYF

D: TRBD2
J: TRBJ2-7
size: NA
V: TRBV7-8
DNA: TGTGCCAGCAGCTTACGGGAGGGCTACGAGCAGTACTTC
CDR3: CASSLREGYEQYF

D: TRBD1
J: TRBJ2-3
size: NA
V: TRBV30
DNA: TGTGCCTCCTCCGGACAGGGGGCGTTGGATACGCAGTATTTT
CDR3: CASSGQGALDTQYF